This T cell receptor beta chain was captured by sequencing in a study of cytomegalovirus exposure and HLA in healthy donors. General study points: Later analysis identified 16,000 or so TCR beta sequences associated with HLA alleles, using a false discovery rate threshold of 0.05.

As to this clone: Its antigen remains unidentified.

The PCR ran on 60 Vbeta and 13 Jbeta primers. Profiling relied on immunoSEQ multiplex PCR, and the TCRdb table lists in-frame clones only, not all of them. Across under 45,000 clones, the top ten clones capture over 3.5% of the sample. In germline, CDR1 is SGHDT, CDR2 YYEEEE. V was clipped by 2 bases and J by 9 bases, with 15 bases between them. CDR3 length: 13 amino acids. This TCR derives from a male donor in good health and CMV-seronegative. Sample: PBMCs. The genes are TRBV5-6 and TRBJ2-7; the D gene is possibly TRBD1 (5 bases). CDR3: CASSFLAGWGQYF. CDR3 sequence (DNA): TGTGCCAGCAGCTTCTTGGCAGGGTGGGGGCAGTACTTC. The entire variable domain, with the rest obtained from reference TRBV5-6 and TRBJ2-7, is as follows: DAGVTQSPTHLIKTRGQQVTLRCSPKSGHDTVSWYQQALGQGPQFIFQYYEEEERQRGNFPDRFSGHQFPNYSSELNVNALLLGDSALYLCASSFLAGWGQYFGPGTRLTVT.